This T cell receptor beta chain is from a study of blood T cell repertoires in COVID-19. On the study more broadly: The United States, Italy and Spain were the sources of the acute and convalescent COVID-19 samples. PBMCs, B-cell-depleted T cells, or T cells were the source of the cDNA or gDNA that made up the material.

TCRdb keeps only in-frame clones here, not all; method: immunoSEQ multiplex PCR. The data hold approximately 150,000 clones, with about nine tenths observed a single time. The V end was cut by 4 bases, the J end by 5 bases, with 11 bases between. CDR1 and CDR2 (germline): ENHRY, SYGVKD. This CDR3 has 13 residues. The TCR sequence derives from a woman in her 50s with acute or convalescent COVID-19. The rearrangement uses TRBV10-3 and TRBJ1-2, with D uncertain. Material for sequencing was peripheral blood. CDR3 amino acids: CAISGGVGYGYTF. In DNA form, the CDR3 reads TGTGCCATCAGTGGCGGCGTCGGGTATGGCTACACCTTC.